These 15 T cell receptor beta chains share one sample of origin, sequenced in a study of cytomegalovirus exposure and HLA in healthy donors. 60 Vbeta and 13 Jbeta primers were used in PCR. Here immunoSEQ multiplex PCR was the method, and the copy in TCRdb shows in-frame clones only, minus some. In the table there are around 270,000 clones, about 80% of which are singletons. Sample: PBMCs. Every receptor here comes from a girl aged 2-15 years in good health and CMV-seronegative.

There are a few counts of this clone. The J gene is TRBJ2-7, the V gene TRBV28, with a possible D match to TRBD2 (6 bases). CDR1 and CDR2 from the germline V gene are MDHEN and SYDVKM. The CDR3 spans 14 residues. With 6 bases removed from V and 2 bases from J, the gap between germline ends came to 14 bases. The CDR3 protein is CASRNGGTTYEQYF. CDR3 nucleotide sequence: TGTGCCAGCAGGAACGGGGGAACCACCTACGAGCAGTACTTC.

The rearrangement links TRBV27 to TRBJ2-1; D is uncertain. V lost 0 bases and J 7 bases, leaving 7 bases between the germline ends. The germline gives CDR1 MNHEY, CDR2 SMNVEV (reference sequence). The CDR3 contains 13 residues. The CDR3 region is CASSLSGLNEQFF. CDR3 bases: TGTGCCAGCAGTTTATCCGGGTTGAATGAGCAGTTCTTC.

The rearrangement joins TRBV11-2 to TRBJ2-5; 10 nucleotides line up with TRBD2. Trimming took 6 bases from V and 5 from J; bases not matched to a gene: 12. The CDR3 covers 16 residues. Germline lookup yields CDR1 SGHAT and CDR2 FQNNGV. The CDR3 DNA is TGTGCCAGCAGTCAGGGACTAGCGACCTCCCAGGAGACCCAGTACTTC. Amino acid sequence: CASSQGLATSQETQYF. Combining the CDR3 with reference TRBV11-2 and TRBJ2-5 gives the whole variable domain EAGVAQSPRYKIIEKRQSVAFWCNPISGHATLYWYQQILGQGPKLLIQFQNNGVVDDSQLPKDRFSAERLKGVDSTLKIQPAKLEDSAVYLCASSQGLATSQETQYFGPGTRLLVL.

V usage is TRBV6-6 and J usage is TRBJ2-3; D is ambiguous. The CDR3 sequence is 12 residues long. Deletions cut 6 bases from V and 6 bases from J, with 10 bases between. Per germline, CDR1 MNHNY and CDR2 SVGAGI (reference sequence). This CDR3 is CASSGRLDTQYF. CDR3 coding DNA: TGTGCCAGCAGCGGCAGACTCGATACGCAGTATTTT.

The chain couples TRBV19 to TRBJ2-3, with 10 bases aligning to TRBD1. CDR1 LNHDA and CDR2 SQIVND come from the germline V gene (reference sequence). The V segment lost 5 bases and the J segment 5 bases; nucleotides outside the gene matches: 7. This CDR3 comprises 15 residues. CDR3 bases: TGTGCCAGTAGTGCTCGACAGGGGGCTAGAGATACGCAGTATTTT. Translating gives CASSARQGARDTQYF.

This sequence joins TRBV11-2 and TRBJ2-1; TRBD1 might be the D (6 bases). Germline loops: CDR1 SGHAT, CDR2 FQNNGV. The CDR3 consists of 14 residues. Deletions cut 2 bases from V and 5 bases from J, with 10 bases between. The CDR3 region is CASSLKGENNEQFF. DNA of the CDR3: TGTGCCAGCAGCTTAAAGGGGGAAAACAATGAGCAGTTCTTC.

The chain carries TRBV27 and TRBJ2-7; 8 bases agree with TRBD2. With 5 bases clipped from V and 2 bases from J, the junction kept 14 bases outside the gene matches. This CDR3 is built from 17 residues. Germline CDR1 and CDR2: MNHEY and SMNVEV (reference sequence). CDR3 sequence: CASSPQVGSGVPYEQYF. In nucleotides, the CDR3 is TGTGCCAGCAGTCCCCAAGTGGGTAGCGGGGTCCCCTACGAGCAGTACTTC.

In this sample, this clone turned up once. V usage is TRBV7-6 and J usage is TRBJ1-3; D not certain. The CDR3 consists of 17 residues. With 1 base removed from V and 0 bases from J, the gap between germline ends came to 13 bases. CDR1 and CDR2 (germline): SGHVS, FNYEAQ. CDR3 sequence (DNA): TGTGCCAGCAGCTTAGATGCAGGCTCTTCCTCTGGAAACACCATATATTTT. Translated, it gives CASSLDAGSSSGNTIYF.

This clone was observed a few times. This chain joins TRBV5-7 and TRBJ2-5; weak D call: TRBD2 (6 bases). TRBV5-7 qualifies as an ORF whose function is uncertain. V was trimmed by 4 bases and J by 1 base, leaving 17 bases between them. The CDR3 extends over 16 amino acids. The CDR3 region is CASSPGPGLRQETQYF. The DNA of the CDR3 is TGTGCCAGCAGCCCGGGACCGGGACTCCGCCAAGAGACCCAGTACTTC.

CDR3 residues: CASSLQGSYNEQFF. The CDR3 nucleotides read TGTGCCAGCAGCTTGCAGGGGAGCTACAATGAGCAGTTCTTC. V gene TRBV7-8 combines with J gene TRBJ2-1; D might be TRBD1 (6 bases). The CDR3 extends over 14 amino acids. V lost 3 bases and J lost 3, with 9 bases in between. CDR1 is SGHVS and CDR2 is FQNEAQ in the germline V gene.

The CDR3 here is CATSRGTGGFDEQYF. The CDR3 coding sequence is TGTGCCACCAGCAGAGGGACAGGGGGCTTCGACGAGCAGTACTTC. This chain connects TRBV15 to TRBJ2-7; 11 nucleotides line up with TRBD1. V lost 1 base, J lost 5 bases, and 4 bases stayed unmatched. The CDR3 has 15 residues. The V gene's germline CDR1 is LNHNV and CDR2 YYDKDF (reference sequence).

This CDR3 reads CASSAGGVEPQHF. CDR3 nucleotide sequence: TGTGCCAGCAGCGCGGGAGGGGTGGAGCCCCAGCATTTT. The rearrangement joins TRBV9 to TRBJ1-5; D might be TRBD1 (5 bases). Germline loops: CDR1 SGDLS, CDR2 YYNGEE. The CDR3 loop spans 13 amino acids. V lost 3 bases, J lost 8 bases, and 12 bases lay in between.

This clone was found once. The CDR3 DNA reads TGTGCCAGCAGCGTAACCGGGGGGAGGGAGACCCAGTACTTC. Translated: CASSVTGGRETQYF. The chain uses TRBV9 and TRBJ2-5, with 7 bases fitting TRBD2. The V gene end was trimmed by 1 base and the J gene end by 5 bases; junction bases not matched to a gene: 5. The CDR3 consists of 14 residues. Germline-derived CDR1 and CDR2 are SGDLS and YYNGEE.

The genes are TRBV19 and TRBJ2-1; D might be TRBD2 (6 bases). The V gene lost 6 bases and the J gene lost 4 bases, with 16 bases spanning the gap. The V gene's germline CDR1 is LNHDA and CDR2 SQIVND (reference sequence). CDR3 length: 15 amino acids. The CDR3 sequence is CASREASVGYNEQFF. As DNA, the CDR3 is TGTGCCAGTAGGGAGGCTAGCGTAGGGTACAATGAGCAGTTCTTC.

V gene TRBV6-5 combines with J gene TRBJ1-1, with TRBD1 identical over 9 bases. V gave up 0 bases and J gave up 6 bases; unmatched junction bases: 2. Germline assignment: CDR1 MNHEY and CDR2 SVGAGI. The CDR3 has 14 residues. The CDR3 reads CASSYSQGAAEAFF. The CDR3 nucleotides are TGTGCCAGCAGTTACTCACAGGGGGCTGCTGAAGCTTTCTTT.